Included here is one TCR beta chain sequence, with context. This specimen comes from a study of T cells in Graves' hyperthyroidism and ophthalmopathy. J was trimmed by 7 bases and V by 4 bases; bases with no gene match: 1. The CDR3 length is 13 residues. Diagnosis rested on symptoms, serum thyroxine and TRAb, thyroid ultrasound, and orbital computed tomography. RNA transcripts provided the source from which TCR beta CDR3 regions were amplified. The TCR CDR3 first-round RT-PCR relied on the HTBI primer set. TCRdb reanalysed the multiplex PCR reads using MiXCR and keeps one entry per CDR3 protein. The sample includes 560,000 or so distinct CDR3 sequences, under 60% of them seen just once.

This sequence originates from a woman aged 18-29 years with Graves' hyperthyroidism. V and J are TRBV12-3 or TRBV12-4 and TRBJ1-2, with 12 bases lining up with TRBD1. Source material: peripheral blood or thyroid tissue (not recorded which). The CDR3 DNA reads as TGTGCCAGCAGTTCGGGACAGGGGGCTGGCTACACCTTC. This codes for CASSSGQGAGYTF.